The entry that follows covers one T cell receptor (beta chain) sequence. What it recognizes is unknown. This specimen belongs to a study of blood T cells in healthy people across ages. The CDR3 has 17 residues. Germline V gene data show CDR1 as MGHDK and CDR2 as SYGVNS. Trimming at V came to 6 bases and at J to 0 bases, leaving 7 bases not matched to a gene. The second PCR ran roughly 6 to 11 cycles with a sample-barcoded 5' primer and J-beta primers. MiXCR, run by TCRdb on the 5' RACE reads, gives a single entry per CDR3 protein. Among some 760,000 distinct CDR3 sequences listed, 20% to 25% were seen once. Points from the study as a whole: It was held that diversity estimates obtained from one million T cells represented underestimates.

Those donating, healthy Caucasian individuals from Russia, were aged about 6 to 95. In addition, the sample was reused for a study of T cells of mothers and their children. From that report: For related and unrelated pairs alike, thymic selection shapes TCR recombination output similarly.

The clonotype comes from a boy younger than 18 in good health. The chain is built from TRBV25-1 and TRBJ1-6; 8 bases fit TRBD1. Sequenced: blood. CDR3 coding DNA: TGTGCCAGCAGAGGACAGGGAGTATTCTCCTATAATTCACCCCTCCACTTT. It specifies CASRGQGVFSYNSPLHF.